The 5 T cell receptor beta chains given below trace back to one sample, sequenced in a study of T-cell reconstitution after alpha-beta-depleted transplantation in children. Preparation of the TCRbeta library involved a method that used unique molecular identifiers. TCRdb re-called the PCR reads with MiXCR, one entry per CDR3 protein. Of around 270,000 distinct CDR3 sequences in the sample, 10% were seen once. The source was PBMCs, collected before TCRalphabeta/CD19-depleted stem cell transplant. The source is a boy under two years old with acute myeloid leukemia, due to receive a stem cell transplant.

This clonotype was found many times. The gene calls are TRBV7-2 and TRBJ2-5; 7 bases map to TRBD1. V shed 2 bases, J shed 5 bases, and the junction held 5 bases outside the gene matches. This CDR3 region has 14 residues. The germline CDR1 and CDR2 sequences are SGHTA and FQGNSA. CDR3 protein: CASSLRGPTETQYF. CDR3 DNA: TGTGCCAGCAGCTTAAGGGGGCCGACTGAGACCCAGTACTTC.

Only a few counts were recorded for this clonotype. V is TRBV10-3 and J is TRBJ1-1; D not resolved. V lost 8 bases and J 2 bases, leaving 18 bases between the germline ends. CDR3 length: 15 residues. Looked up from germline, CDR1 is ENHRY and CDR2 is SYGVKD. CDR3 sequence (DNA): TGTGCCATCCGATTTCGAGACACTCAAAACACTGAAGCTTTCTTT. Its protein product is CAIRFRDTQNTEAFF.

This clonotype was observed many times. The gene calls are TRBV27 and TRBJ2-7; TRBD1 matches at 8 bases. There are 13 residues in the CDR3. CDR1 MNHEY and CDR2 SMNVEV come from the germline V gene (reference sequence). Trimming at V came to 7 bases and at J to 5 bases, leaving 7 bases not matched to a gene. CDR3: CASTDRGGDEQYF. The CDR3 DNA sequence: TGTGCCAGCACTGACAGGGGAGGCGACGAGCAGTACTTC.

This clonotype was seen ten or more times. The CDR3 spells CASSGPGQAYEQYF. The CDR3 region has the DNA TGTGCCAGCAGCGGGCCCGGGCAAGCCTACGAGCAGTACTTC. The rearrangement uses TRBV5-6 and TRBJ2-7; no clear D. CDR1 is SGHDT and CDR2 is YYEEEE in the germline V gene. This CDR3 is built from 14 residues. Trimming took 4 bases from V and 2 from J, leaving 13 bases between them.

In this sample, this clonotype turned up many times. The chain uses TRBV29-1 and TRBJ2-7; TRBD1 is a possible D gene (6 bases). Trimming stripped 4 bases from V and 0 bases from J, with 13 bases between. Germline CDR1 is SQVTM and CDR2 is ANQGSEA. The CDR3 is 14 residues long. The CDR3 region is CSVVRTASSYEQYF. The CDR3 region has the DNA TGCAGCGTTGTTAGGACAGCGAGCTCCTACGAGCAGTACTTC.